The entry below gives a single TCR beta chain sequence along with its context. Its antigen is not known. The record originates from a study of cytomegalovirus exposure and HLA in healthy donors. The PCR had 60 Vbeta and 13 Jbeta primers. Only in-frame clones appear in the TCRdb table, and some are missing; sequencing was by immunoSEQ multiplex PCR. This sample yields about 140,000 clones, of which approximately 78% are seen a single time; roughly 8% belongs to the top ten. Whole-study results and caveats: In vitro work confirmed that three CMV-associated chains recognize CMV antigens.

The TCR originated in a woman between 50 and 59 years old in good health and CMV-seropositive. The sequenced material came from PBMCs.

The CDR3 sequence: CASSLGQSGANVLTF. The DNA for the CDR3 is TGTGCCAGCAGCTTGGGGCAGTCTGGGGCCAACGTCCTGACTTTC. The chain carries TRBV5-4 and TRBJ2-6; unclear D gene. CDR3 size: 15 residues. Trimming removed 0 bases at V and 1 base at J, with 5 bases between. Germline V gene lookup returns CDR1 SGHNT and CDR2 YYREEE (reference sequence).